The present T cell receptor beta chain was sequenced within a study of early T cells in non-severe SARS-CoV-2 infection. The CDR3 loop spans 16 amino acids. The germline gives CDR1 SGHTA, CDR2 FQGTGA. After removal of 4 bases from V and 4 bases from J, the junction contained 7 bases not matched to a gene. This clonotype was recorded many times. MiXCR was run by TCRdb on the 5' RACE reads, yielding one entry per CDR3 protein. The table shows around 30,000 distinct CDR3 sequences, with about 5.3% occurring only once. The chain uses TRBV7-3 and TRBJ2-1; 10 positions match TRBD2. The sequenced material came from whole blood. The TCR was taken from an adult who was a healthcare worker with PCR-confirmed SARS-CoV-2 infection or an uninfected control (not recorded which). CDR3 nucleotide sequence: TGTGCCAGCAGCTCACGCCCGGGACTAGCGTACAATGAGCAGTTCTTC. Protein product: CASSSRPGLAYNEQFF.